What follows are 2 T cell receptor beta chains derived from one specimen sequenced in a study of T cells after yellow fever vaccination. TCRdb redid the calling of the 5' RACE reads with MiXCR, one entry per CDR3 protein. The repertoire holds 250,000 or so distinct CDR3 sequences, with more than 3.5% as singletons. Sequencing used PBMCs, obtained 15 days after the yellow fever booster vaccination. Receptors originate from a man aged 18 to 35 who received the YFV17D yellow fever vaccine.

This clonotype was detected many times. V gene TRBV7-2 combines with J gene TRBJ2-3; the D is unclear. Germline-derived CDR1 and CDR2 are SGHTA and FQGNSA. This CDR3 comprises 15 residues. Trimming cost V 6 bases and J 5 bases, with 18 bases left between them. The DNA for the CDR3 is TGTGCCAGCAGTCTCCCCCCGGACCTGCTAGATACGCAGTATTTT. This encodes CASSLPPDLLDTQYF.

This clonotype has a count of ten or more. The CDR3 DNA is TGTGCCAGCAGTCCCCCCCCTACGGACAGGGTAGGGGATACGCAGTATTTT. Its protein product is CASSPPPTDRVGDTQYF. The V call is TRBV6-2 or TRBV6-3, the J call TRBJ2-3, with TRBD1 matching over 8 bases. The CDR3 extends over 17 amino acids. V shed 5 bases, J shed 6 bases, and the junction held 16 bases outside the gene matches. Per germline, CDR1 MNHEY and CDR2 SVGEGT.